This paragraph reports one T cell receptor (beta chain). Its antigen is currently unknown. This sample was taken from a study of T cells expressing NK-cell markers. Study information: CD3+CD56+NKG2C+, CD3+CD56+NKG2C- and CD3+CD56-NKG2C+ T cells, once sorted, supplied the TCR beta repertoires. Overall study findings and caveats: Of the CD8+ T cells in more than five donors, about 1.0-7.5% belonged to dominant NKG2C+ clonotypes.

CDR3 length: 13 residues. The germline V gene encodes CDR1 SGHDT and CDR2 YYEEEE. TCRdb reprocessed the 5' RACE reads, with one entry per CDR3 protein and no DNA. This repertoire includes fewer than 400,000 distinct CDR3 sequences. The chain recombines TRBV5-6 with TRBJ2-7. This clonotype originated in a woman between 50 and 59 years old in good health. The source material was blood T cells: a sorted CD56 or NKG2C T cell subset, CD4+ or CD8+ T cells, or bulk PBMC T cells (not recorded which). CDR3 in amino acids: CASSLEANYEQYF.